What follows is one TCR beta chain and its context. Antigen specificity is unknown. This entry belongs to a study of Graves' ophthalmopathy and Graves' hyperthyroidism. Study background: The blood sample was drawn at first diagnosis and before any treatment. Study-wide results and caveats: Detection in blood was also observed for most expanded thyroid clonotypes above 0.001 frequency.

The authors amplified TCR beta CDR3 regions, and they did so from RNA transcripts for repertoire sequencing. An opening RT-PCR round employed HTBI primers and preceded a second-round multiplex PCR. One entry per CDR3 protein, called by TCRdb with MiXCR from the multiplex PCR reads. The repertoire holds fewer than 650,000 distinct CDR3 sequences, with about 20% as singletons. CDR3 length equals 11 residues. CDR1 is SGHRS and CDR2 is YFSETQ in the germline V gene. With 5 bases clipped from V and 11 bases from J, the junction kept 6 bases outside the gene matches. Exclusion covered patients with other autoimmune diseases or uncontrolled infections (as well as pregnancy or lactation).

The sequenced material came from peripheral blood. The receptor comes from a woman aged 18-30 years with stable Graves' hyperthyroidism. Some clones in this sample may be carry-over from other donors' samples. The J gene is TRBJ1-1, the V gene TRBV5-1, with 7 bases identical to TRBD1. The CDR3 spells CASSEGAWAFF. As DNA, the CDR3 is TGCGCCAGCAGTGAGGGGGCGTGGGCTTTCTTT.